One sample yielded the 21 T cell receptor beta chains listed below, sequenced in a study of T cell responses to AZD1222 COVID-19 vaccine. Produced via immunoSEQ multiplex PCR; TCRdb's table is partial and in-frame only. Of about 120,000 clones in the sample, 75% to 95% were seen once. Sample: peripheral blood, taken on day 0 of AZD1222 vaccination. The receptors originated from an adult in good health.

The genes are TRBV29-1 and TRBJ1-1; D is unclear. Germline V lookup: CDR1 SQVTM, CDR2 ANQGSEA. The CDR3 extends over 12 amino acids. CDR3 sequence: CSVIHRDTEAFF. CDR3 DNA: TGCAGTGTAATTCATAGGGACACTGAAGCTTTCTTT.

The V gene is TRBV28, the J gene TRBJ1-6, with a weak D call TRBD1 (5 bases). The CDR3 consists of 14 residues. Between the trimmed V and J ends, which lost 6 bases and 5 bases, there was a span of 11 bases. The V gene's germline CDR1 is MDHEN and CDR2 SYDVKM. CDR3 bases: TGTGCCAGCAGGGATGACAGCCATAATTCACCCCTCCACTTT. It encodes CASRDDSHNSPLHF.

This chain connects TRBV19 to TRBJ1-2; tentatively, D is TRBD1 (6 bases). The CDR3 contains 15 residues. The V end was cut by 8 bases, the J end by 0 bases, with 16 bases between. Germline V gene lookup returns CDR1 LNHDA and CDR2 SQIVND (reference sequence). The CDR3, as DNA: TGTGCCAGTGGGGGCAGGGGACCTGCTAACTATGGCTACACCTTC. Protein product: CASGGRGPANYGYTF.

Only one count was recorded for this clone. V gene TRBV29-1 combines with J gene TRBJ1-1, with TRBD1 identical over 9 bases. After removal of 6 bases from V and 3 bases from J, the junction contained 8 bases not matched to a gene. Germline V gene data show CDR1 as SQVTM and CDR2 as ANQGSEA. This CDR3 contains 14 residues. Here the CDR3 DNA reads TGCAGCGTACTCATTTGGACAGGGGACACTGAAGCTTTCTTT. The encoded protein is CSVLIWTGDTEAFF. The complete variable domain, with remaining parts taken from reference TRBV29-1 and TRBJ1-1, reads SAVISQKPSRDICQRGTSLTIQCQVDSQVTMMFWYRQQPGQSLTLIATANQGSEATYESGFVIDKFPISRPNLTFSTLTVSNMSPEDSSIYLCSVLIWTGDTEAFFGQGTRLTVV.

This chain connects TRBV10-2 to TRBJ1-5; D call uncertain. Germline CDR1 WSHSY, CDR2 SAAADI. V was clipped by 6 bases and J by 4 bases, with 10 bases between them. CDR3 length: 13 amino acids. The CDR3 loop reads CASRREENQPQHF. DNA for the CDR3: TGCGCCAGCAGGAGAGAGGAAAATCAGCCCCAGCATTTT.

The V and J genes are TRBV5-4 and TRBJ1-1; 8 bases map to TRBD1. Germline CDR1 is SGHNT and CDR2 is YYREEE (reference sequence). With V trimmed by 5 bases and J by 9 bases, 9 bases remained unmatched. The CDR3 is made up of 13 amino acids. The CDR3 sequence: CASRPGGGSQAFF. The CDR3 DNA reads as TGTGCCAGCAGACCAGGGGGCGGGTCTCAAGCTTTCTTT.

V is TRBV5-1 and J is TRBJ2-5, with 13 bases identical to TRBD2. V dropped 4 bases and J dropped 11; count of bases not matched to a gene: 14. The CDR3 extends over 16 amino acids. Germline CDR1 SGHRS, CDR2 YFSETQ. The CDR3 is CASSLNRGLAGWPQYF. The CDR3 nucleotides read TGCGCCAGCAGCCTTAACCGGGGACTAGCGGGATGGCCACAGTACTTC.

The chain has TRBV7-9 and TRBJ2-2; no clear D gene. The germline V gene has CDR1 SEHNR and CDR2 FQNEAQ (reference sequence). Trimming pared 7 bases from V and 0 bases from J, leaving 6 bases between. This CDR3 has 13 residues. The CDR3 DNA reads as TGTGCCAGCACTAAGACGAACACCGGGGAGCTGTTTTTT. It yields the protein CASTKTNTGELFF.

This chain uses TRBV11-3 with TRBJ1-5; unclear D gene. V gave up 2 bases and J gave up 0 bases, with 20 bases separating them. The germline V gene has CDR1 SGHNT and CDR2 YENEEA. The CDR3 totals 19 residues. CDR3 sequence (DNA): TGTGCCAGCAGCTTATGGCTCGGGTGGGAAGTTTATAGCAATCAGCCCCAGCATTTT. It codes for CASSLWLGWEVYSNQPQHF.

This rearrangement joins TRBV5-1 to TRBJ1-1; D unresolved. V was pared by 0 bases and J by 5 bases, with 14 bases between. CDR3 length equals 15 residues. The germline V gene has CDR1 SGHRS and CDR2 YFSETQ. The CDR3 coding sequence is TGCGCCAGCAGCTTGGTTGCGGGGATGACGACTGAAGCTTTCTTT. Amino acids: CASSLVAGMTTEAFF. Together with reference TRBV5-1 and TRBJ1-1, the CDR3 gives the full variable domain: KAGVTQTPRYLIKTRGQQVTLSCSPISGHRSVSWYQQTPGQGLQFLFEYFSETQRNKGNFPGRFSGRQFSNSRSEMNVSTLELGDSALYLCASSLVAGMTTEAFFGQGTRLTVV.

The chain employs TRBV7-6 and TRBJ2-1; D ambiguous. Deletions cut 3 bases from V and 0 bases from J, with 15 bases between. Germline loops: CDR1 SGHVS, CDR2 FNYEAQ. CDR3 size: 17 residues. The CDR3 here is CASSLRTAASSYNEQFF. The DNA for the CDR3 is TGTGCCAGCAGCTTGAGGACCGCAGCGAGCTCCTACAATGAGCAGTTCTTC.

The chain combines TRBV20-1 with TRBJ2-5; D ambiguous. The V end was cut by 2 bases, the J end by 5 bases, with 6 bases between. The CDR3 is 11 residues long. CDR1 DFQATT and CDR2 SNEGSKA come from the germline V gene (reference sequence). The CDR3 DNA follows: TGCAGTGCTAGAATTTCGGAGACCCAGTACTTC. It is translated as CSARISETQYF.

As DNA, the CDR3 is TGTGCCAGCAGAAGGAGCGTGGACACCATATATTTT. Residues: CASRRSVDTIYF. The chain employs TRBV2 and TRBJ1-3; D remains unclear. V dropped 6 bases and J dropped 8 bases, with 11 bases sitting between them. The CDR3 runs to 12 residues. Looked up from germline, CDR1 is SNHLY and CDR2 is FYNNEI.

The J gene is TRBJ2-5, the V gene TRBV6-5, with a weak D call TRBD1 (5 bases). This CDR3 is 13 amino acids long. The germline CDR1 and CDR2 sequences are MNHEY and SVGAGI. V was cut by 6 bases and J by 2 bases, with 10 bases left in between. The CDR3 DNA sequence: TGTGCCAGCAGAGACAGTCCTCAAGAGACCCAGTACTTC. This encodes CASRDSPQETQYF.

The CDR3 is CASGPLHEQYF. The CDR3 DNA reads TGTGCCAGCGGTCCTCTCCACGAGCAGTACTTC. The chain joins TRBV5-4 to TRBJ2-7, with D unclear. With 7 bases removed from V and 5 bases from J, the gap between germline ends came to 10 bases. Germline values: CDR1 SGHNT, CDR2 YYREEE (reference sequence). The CDR3 extends over 11 amino acids.

As concerns this clone: Relative to the germline gene, one junction end is altered; a read error may explain this. The sample holds other DNA sequences that translate to the same CDR3. The chain recombines TRBV28 with TRBJ2-7; the D gene could be TRBD1 or TRBD2 (5 bases each). Germline V gene data show CDR1 as MDHEN and CDR2 as SYDVKM. This CDR3 is 13 amino acids long. CDR3 bases: TGCGCCAGCAGGTCCGGGGCCCGCTACGAGCAGTACTTC. Amino acids: CASRSGARYEQYF.

The chain employs TRBV27 and TRBJ1-1, with a possible D match to TRBD1 (5 bases). CDR3 length equals 20 residues. The germline gives CDR1 MNHEY, CDR2 SMNVEV (reference sequence). Trimming removed 3 bases at V and 4 bases at J, with 30 bases between. CDR3 loop: CASSLAVVSRAKGGVTEAFF. The CDR3 region has the DNA TGTGCCAGCAGTTTGGCTGTCGTGAGCAGGGCGAAGGGTGGGGTCACTGAAGCTTTCTTT.

This sequence joins TRBV7-9 and TRBJ1-6; weak D call: TRBD1 (6 bases). Germline loops: CDR1 SEHNR, CDR2 FQNEAQ (reference sequence). Trimming pared 5 bases from V and 14 bases from J, leaving 16 bases between. The CDR3 is 13 amino acids. The CDR3 is CASSKGGQGTLHF. CDR3 DNA: TGTGCCAGCAGCAAGGGGGGTCAGGGTACCCTCCACTTT.

The genes are TRBV5-1 and TRBJ2-2; D is ambiguous. CDR3 length: 15 residues. Germline CDR1 and CDR2: SGHRS and YFSETQ. The V gene lost 0 bases and the J gene lost 4 bases, with 10 bases spanning the gap. The CDR3 nucleotides read TGCGCCAGCAGCTTGGCCGGTTCGGGCACCGGGGAGCTGTTTTTT. This encodes CASSLAGSGTGELFF.

Regarding this clone: Other DNA sequences in the sample encode the same CDR3. This chain uses TRBV20-1 with TRBJ1-2; no firm D call. Trimming took 1 base from V and 5 from J, leaving 5 bases between them. The CDR3 covers 11 residues. In germline, CDR1 is DFQATT, CDR2 SNEGSKA (reference sequence). The chain's CDR3 is CSARVGYGYTF. The CDR3 DNA sequence: TGCAGTGCTAGAGTGGGGTATGGCTACACCTTC.

The chain has TRBV5-8 and TRBJ2-5, with a weak D call TRBD1 (6 bases). Germline V lookup: CDR1 SGHTS, CDR2 YDEGEE. The CDR3 runs 14 residues. With 3 bases removed from V and 5 bases from J, the gap between germline ends came to 14 bases. This CDR3 is CASSSYRVVETQYF. As DNA, the CDR3 is TGTGCCAGCAGCTCTTACAGGGTGGTGGAGACCCAGTACTTC.